Listed here are 9 T cell receptor beta chains from one sample, sequenced in a study of T cell responses to AZD1222 COVID-19 vaccine. Some clones are missing from TCRdb's copy, which holds only in-frame ones; the method was immunoSEQ multiplex PCR. This sample has some 150,000 clones, with around 88% found just once. The starting material was peripheral blood, obtained on day 0 of AZD1222 vaccination. These receptors all stem from an adult in good health.

This clone was recorded once. The V and J genes are TRBV10-3 and TRBJ2-5, with D unresolved. Trimming took 0 bases from V and 9 from J, leaving 8 bases between them. Germline CDR1 ENHRY, CDR2 SYGVKD. CDR3 length: 12 amino acids. The CDR3 region has the DNA TGTGCCATCAGTGAGTCGTCGATGGCCCAGTACTTC. The encoded protein is CAISESSMAQYF.

The chain joins TRBV12-3 or TRBV12-4 to TRBJ2-7; D call uncertain. The CDR3 is 13 residues long. V shed 0 bases and J shed 10 bases, with 13 bases lying between them. CDR3 in amino acids: CASSLARRSFQYF. In nucleotides, the CDR3 is TGTGCCAGCAGTTTAGCTAGAAGGAGCTTCCAGTACTTC.

The J gene is TRBJ2-1, the V gene TRBV6-5; no clear D. CDR3 length equals 16 residues. Germline CDR1 reads MNHEY; CDR2 reads SVGAGI. V lost 2 bases and J lost 0, with 11 bases in between. DNA of the CDR3: TGTGCCAGCAGTTACGTCGTACGGCCCTCCTACAATGAGCAGTTCTTC. This translates into CASSYVVRPSYNEQFF.

The rearrangement uses TRBV23-1 and TRBJ1-1; 8 bases are shared with TRBD1. TRBV23-1 is an ORF, and what it does is uncertain. Trimming at V came to 0 bases and at J to 2 bases, leaving 5 bases not matched to a gene. This CDR3 is 16 amino acids long. The CDR3 sequence is CASSQSQGGPNTEAFF. The CDR3 DNA follows: TGCGCCAGCAGTCAATCACAGGGGGGGCCTAACACTGAAGCTTTCTTT.

This sequence joins TRBV5-1 and TRBJ1-6, with D perhaps TRBD1 (6 bases). Germline V gives CDR1 SGHRS, CDR2 YFSETQ. Trimming took 1 base from V and 9 from J, leaving 14 bases between them. The CDR3 has 15 amino acids. CDR3 loop: CASSLLAGAGSPLHF. CDR3 sequence (DNA): TGCGCCAGCAGCTTGTTAGCGGGGGCCGGTTCACCCCTCCACTTT.

The V gene is TRBV19, the J gene TRBJ1-2, with 10 bases aligning to TRBD1. This CDR3 comprises 16 residues. V shed 6 bases, J shed 2 bases, and the junction held 9 bases outside the gene matches. Per the germline V gene, CDR1 is LNHDA and CDR2 is SQIVND (reference sequence). CDR3 in amino acids: CASRKETGGINYGYTF. Written as DNA, the CDR3 is TGTGCCAGTAGGAAGGAGACAGGGGGCATAAACTATGGCTACACCTTC.

This clone came up once. V usage is TRBV27 and J usage is TRBJ1-1; D remains ambiguous. The CDR3 loop spans 14 amino acids. The germline V gene encodes CDR1 MNHEY and CDR2 SMNVEV (reference sequence). V was clipped by 5 bases and J by 1 base, with 11 bases between them. CDR3 bases: TGTGCCAGCAGTCTATATACGGGGAACACTGAAGCTTTCTTT. As protein: CASSLYTGNTEAFF.

This chain uses TRBV27 with TRBJ1-4; TRBD1 might be the D (5 bases). The CDR3 consists of 15 residues. V gave up 1 base and J gave up 13 bases, with 19 bases separating them. Germline V gives CDR1 MNHEY, CDR2 SMNVEV (reference sequence). For the CDR3, the DNA is TGTGCCAGCAGTTTATTTGGGGGTGGGCCCGAGAGACTGTTTTTT. It codes for CASSLFGGGPERLFF.

The V and J genes are TRBV5-1 and TRBJ1-4; 7 positions agree with TRBD1. V lost 0 bases to trimming and J lost 5 bases; unmatched junction nucleotides: 4. CDR1 and CDR2 from the germline V gene are SGHRS and YFSETQ. The CDR3 loop spans 15 amino acids. DNA of the CDR3: TGCGCCAGCAGCTTGGGCGGGACAGCAAATGAAAAACTGTTTTTT. Translating gives CASSLGGTANEKLFF.